This T cell receptor beta chain was identified during a study of T cell responses to AZD1222 COVID-19 vaccine. Whole-study findings and limits: Sampling captured repertoires only after the peak T cell response. A mostly white British donor set with more females was recruited, and clonal diversity was possibly underestimated.

On this clone itself: Its cognate antigen is unknown.

CDR1 is SGHNT, CDR2 YYREEE, per germline (reference sequence). The ends lost 3 bases at V and 2 bases at J; junction bases unmatched: 4. This CDR3 has 15 amino acids. Using immunoSEQ multiplex PCR, the repertoire was profiled, and TCRdb retains in-frame clones only, with some absent. The sample shows about 110,000 clones, 70% to 90% of them seen only once. The receptor was isolated from an adult who received the AZD1222 COVID-19 vaccine. Specimen: peripheral blood, collected 28 days after the second AZD1222 dose. The rearrangement links TRBV5-4 to TRBJ1-3; 8 bases are a match to TRBD1. CDR3 nucleotides: TGTGCCAGCAGCTATCCGACAGGGGCTGGAAACACCATATATTTT. The encoded protein is CASSYPTGAGNTIYF. The entire variable domain, with the rest obtained from reference TRBV5-4 and TRBJ1-3, is as follows: ETGVTQSPTHLIKTRGQQVTLRCSSQSGHNTVSWYQQALGQGPQFIFQYYREEENGRGNFPPRFSGLQFPNYSSELNVNALELDDSALYLCASSYPTGAGNTIYFGEGSWLTVV.